This entry is about one TCR beta chain. Losses at the gene ends were 4 bases for V and 5 bases for J; bases not matched to a gene: 12. The CDR3 consists of 18 residues. Looked up from germline, CDR1 is SGDLS and CDR2 is YYNGEE. This specimen belongs to a study of blood T cell repertoires in COVID-19. The wider study: There were acute and convalescent COVID-19 samples, and they came from the United States, Italy and Spain. From T cells, B-cell-depleted T cells, or PBMCs came the material, which was cDNA or gDNA.

Original analysis: Quantification of nucleated cells was approximated via reference gene primer amplification. Data came from immunoSEQ multiplex PCR; TCRdb stores just in-frame clones and leaves some out. Clone size and the V and J calls come from that table; the DNA yielded D and trimming. The sample lists roughly 150,000 clones, about four fifths occurring once. The sequence came from a man in his fifties or sixties with acute or convalescent COVID-19. The chain links TRBV9 to TRBJ2-1, with TRBD2 matching 13 bases. Sequencing was done on a sample of peripheral blood. DNA for the CDR3: TGTGCCAGCAGCAGGACTAGCGGGAGAGCGGGGGAAAACAATGAGCAGTTCTTC. This encodes CASSRTSGRAGENNEQFF.